The clone carrying this TCR beta chain was seen at least ten times. Antigen specificity is unknown. This specimen belongs to a study of T-cell reconstitution after alpha-beta-depleted transplantation in children. Notes on the study in general: Several hundred expanded graft clones reportedly were the source of alpha-beta T cells about two months after transplant. One year post-transplant, T-cell counts and diversity were largely derived from T cells produced anew. Some patients' high day-60 TCRbeta diversity was attributed to recipient cells surviving conditioning.

The authors prepared the TCRbeta library with unique molecular identifiers. TCRdb redid the calling of the PCR reads with MiXCR, one entry per CDR3 protein. Of about 350,000 distinct CDR3 sequences listed, around 15% are singletons. The CDR3 is 16 residues long. The germline CDR1 and CDR2 sequences are MGHRA and YSYEKL. V trimming: 3 bases; J trimming: 4 bases; junction bases outside the gene matches: 8. The genes are TRBV4-1 and TRBJ2-3; 9 nucleotides agree with TRBD2. The TCR sequence derives from a male patient aged 2 to 10 who had a stem cell transplant for acute lymphoblastic leukemia, so the T cells may come from the graft donor. Sequences were derived from PBMCs, mostly from graft donor cells, sampled 360 days after TCRalphabeta/CD19-depleted stem cell transplant. CDR3 region: CASSHRLAEVADTQYF. The CDR3 DNA reads as TGCGCCAGCAGCCACAGACTAGCGGAGGTCGCAGATACGCAGTATTTT.